The 3 T cell receptor beta chains listed next were all sequenced from one sample in a study of cytomegalovirus exposure and HLA in healthy donors. This PCR relied on a set of 60 Vbeta primers and 13 Jbeta primers. Profiled with immunoSEQ multiplex PCR; TCRdb holds only in-frame clones, not every one. Of some 140,000 clones in the sample, roughly 78% were seen once. Specimen: PBMCs. The receptors were gathered from a man aged 45-65 years in good health and CMV-seropositive.

This clone has a handful of counts. This chain uses TRBV19 with TRBJ2-7, with D perhaps TRBD1 (6 bases). V was clipped by 6 bases and J by 3 bases, with 18 bases between them. The CDR3 has 15 residues. Germline CDR1 LNHDA, CDR2 SQIVND (reference sequence). DNA of the CDR3: TGTGCCAGTAGAACAACCGGGACAAGTTTCTACGAGCAGTACTTC. It translates to CASRTTGTSFYEQYF.

V is TRBV19 and J is TRBJ2-7; maybe TRBD2 (5 bases). The CDR3 totals 13 residues. CDR1 and CDR2 from the germline V gene are LNHDA and SQIVND (reference sequence). The V end was cut by 7 bases, the J end by 0 bases, with 10 bases between. The CDR3 DNA is TGTGCCAGTAATCCTAGCAGCTCCTACGAGCAGTACTTC. This translates into CASNPSSSYEQYF.

V is TRBV5-6 and J is TRBJ2-5, with 13 bases aligning to TRBD2. V shed 4 bases and J 9 bases; nucleotides not matched to a gene: 9. Germline V gives CDR1 SGHDT, CDR2 YYEEEE. The CDR3 covers 15 residues. This CDR3 reads CASSTGLAGALAQYF. Written as DNA, the CDR3 is TGTGCCAGCAGCACAGGACTAGCGGGGGCTCTGGCCCAGTACTTC.